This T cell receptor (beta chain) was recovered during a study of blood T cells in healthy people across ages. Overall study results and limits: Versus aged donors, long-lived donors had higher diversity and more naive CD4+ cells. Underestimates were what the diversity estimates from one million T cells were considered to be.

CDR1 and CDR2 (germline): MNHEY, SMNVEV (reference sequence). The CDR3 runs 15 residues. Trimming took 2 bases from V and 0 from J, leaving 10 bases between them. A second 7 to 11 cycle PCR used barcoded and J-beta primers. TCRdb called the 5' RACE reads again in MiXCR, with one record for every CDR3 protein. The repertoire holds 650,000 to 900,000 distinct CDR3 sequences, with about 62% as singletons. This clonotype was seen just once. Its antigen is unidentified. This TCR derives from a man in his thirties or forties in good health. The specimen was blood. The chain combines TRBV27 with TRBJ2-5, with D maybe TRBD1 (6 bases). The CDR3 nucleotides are TGTGCCAGCAGTTTAGAGAAGGGGGACCAAGAGACCCAGTACTTC. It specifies CASSLEKGDQETQYF.